The T cell receptor (beta chain) under discussion was sequenced for a study of cytomegalovirus exposure and HLA in healthy donors. Study-wide context: Of the donors genotyped, 398 in all, about 80% fell in the Caucasian-associated ancestry cluster.

Study findings and constraints: Later analysis associated a missense DCLRE1C variant with TCR beta V- and J-gene trimming. In a later analysis, TCR association rates varied by HLA locus: DRB1 most, HLA-C fewest. Investigators reported 150 to 200 TCR beta chains as tied to cytomegalovirus.

Both 60 Vbeta primers and 13 Jbeta primers went into the PCR. Method: immunoSEQ multiplex PCR; TCRdb's copy keeps in-frame clones and lacks some. Among 100,000 to 150,000 clones listed, 87% were seen once. Regarding this clone: Its specificity is not known.

The TCR originated in a woman in her 30s in good health and CMV-seronegative. Sequenced material: PBMCs.

The CDR3 region has the DNA TGTGCCAGCAGCCTTGTATCCTACGAGCAGTACTTC. This encodes CASSLVSYEQYF. The chain carries TRBV6-1 and TRBJ2-7; no reliable D call. The CDR3 runs to 12 residues. Per germline, CDR1 MNHNS and CDR2 SASEGT. V was clipped by 6 bases and J by 1 base, with 7 bases between them.